This T cell receptor (beta chain) emerged from a study of T cells in Graves' hyperthyroidism and ophthalmopathy. Investigators excluded patients with uncontrolled infection, other autoimmune disease, pregnancy or lactation. This clonotype was counted ten times or more. Authors of the study amplified TCR beta CDR3 regions from RNA transcripts. Primed by the HTBI set, a first-round RT-PCR was run on the TCR CDR3. TCRdb re-called the multiplex PCR reads with MiXCR, one entry per CDR3 protein. The repertoire holds around 300,000 distinct CDR3 sequences, with roughly 13% as singletons. From germline, CDR1 is MGHDK and CDR2 SYGVNS. V shed 2 bases and J shed 5 bases, with 18 bases lying between them. CDR3 length equals 16 residues.

The V gene is TRBV25-1, the J gene TRBJ1-1, with D possibly being TRBD1 (6 bases). Sequencing was carried out using blood. The TCR originated in a middle-aged woman with Graves' hyperthyroidism. In DNA form, the CDR3 reads TGTGCCAGCAGTGAAGGAAGGGTGGGGGGGGCGACTGAAGCTTTCTTT. This encodes CASSEGRVGGATEAFF. Combining the CDR3 with reference TRBV25-1 and TRBJ1-1 gives the whole variable domain EADIYQTPRYLVIGTGKKITLECSQTMGHDKMYWYQQDPGMELHLIHYSYGVNSTEKGDLSSESTVSRIRTEHFPLTLESARPSHTSQYLCASSEGRVGGATEAFFGQGTRLTVV.